This TCR beta chain was sequenced in a study of blood T cell repertoires in COVID-19. Study-level background: T cells, B-cell-depleted T cells, or PBMCs provided the cDNA or gDNA that served as material.

As handled by the study authors: How many nucleated cells were present was estimated from reference gene primer amplification. Sequencing used immunoSEQ multiplex PCR; TCRdb keeps in-frame clones, though not all of them. Clone size and the V and J calls come from that table; the DNA yielded D and trimming. The sample carries tens of thousands of clones, approximately 86% recorded once. This CDR3 spans 10 amino acids. V lost 6 bases and J lost 7, with 6 bases in between. Looked up from germline, CDR1 is SNHLY and CDR2 is FYNNEI. The sample comprised peripheral blood. This sequence originates from a man aged 50-60 years with active COVID-19. The J gene is TRBJ1-2, the V gene TRBV2; D possibly corresponds to TRBD1 (5 bases). CDR3 nucleotides: TGTGCCAGCAGGGACATTGGCTACACCTTC. Translation: CASRDIGYTF.